The 20 T cell receptor beta chains below were found in one sample sequenced in a study of T cell responses to AZD1222 COVID-19 vaccine. The data were produced by immunoSEQ multiplex PCR, yet TCRdb's version contains in-frame clones alone and is incomplete. The sample yields 95,000 to 100,000 clones, more than 70% seen once. The sequenced sample was peripheral blood, obtained on day 0 of AZD1222 vaccination. These receptors were obtained from an adult in good health.

This clone was observed a handful of times. This sequence joins TRBV7-2 and TRBJ2-3, with TRBD2 matching over 11 bases. Germline loops: CDR1 SGHTA, CDR2 FQGNSA. The CDR3 totals 16 residues. Unmatched junction bases numbered 4, after V lost 0 bases and J lost 5 bases. The CDR3 DNA follows: TGTGCCAGCAGCTTAGCGCCTAGCGGGAGGTTAGATACGCAGTATTTT. Amino acid sequence: CASSLAPSGRLDTQYF.

The chain has TRBV30 and TRBJ1-1; D unclear. Trimming stripped 5 bases from V and 7 bases from J, with 14 bases between. The CDR3 loop spans 12 amino acids. Germline assignment: CDR1 GTSNPN and CDR2 SVGIG (reference sequence). CDR3 residues: CAWVRGRVEAFF. The CDR3 coding sequence is TGTGCCTGGGTGAGAGGGAGGGTTGAAGCTTTCTTT. Full variable domain (remainder filled in from reference TRBV30 and TRBJ1-1): SQTIHQWPATLVQPVGSPLSLECTVEGTSNPNLYWYRQAAGRGLQLLFYSVGIGQISSEVPQNLSASRPQDRQFILSSKKLLLSDSGFYLCAWVRGRVEAFFGQGTRLTVV.

Details on this clone: Other DNA sequences in the sample encode the same CDR3. The chain recombines TRBV6-1 with TRBJ1-5; possible D gene TRBD1, 5 bases. The V end was cut by 3 bases, the J end by 0 bases, with 6 bases between. Looked up from germline, CDR1 is MNHNS and CDR2 is SASEGT. The CDR3 is 14 amino acids. The chain's CDR3 is CASSDGHSNQPQHF. CDR3 bases: TGTGCCAGCAGTGACGGACATAGCAATCAGCCCCAGCATTTT.

The J gene is TRBJ1-1, the V gene TRBV2; the D is unclear. The CDR3 extends over 11 amino acids. Trimming removed 7 bases at V and 4 bases at J, with 7 bases between. Germline V CDR1 and CDR2: SNHLY, FYNNEI. The CDR3 DNA reads TGTGCCAGCAAACAGTCCACTGAAGCTTTCTTT. Amino acids: CASKQSTEAFF.

This clone has only one observation. This sequence joins TRBV28 and TRBJ1-5; unclear D gene. Germline lookup yields CDR1 MDHEN and CDR2 SYDVKM. V lost 7 bases and J 7 bases, leaving 11 bases between the germline ends. This CDR3 is built from 12 residues. The DNA of the CDR3 is TGTGCCAGCACCCAAGGGCTGCAGCCCCAGCATTTT. The encoded protein is CASTQGLQPQHF.

The rearrangement links TRBV9 to TRBJ2-2; 7 nucleotides align to TRBD2. Per germline, CDR1 SGDLS and CDR2 YYNGEE. V lost 4 bases, J lost 6 bases, and 6 bases stayed unmatched. This CDR3 has 14 residues. CDR3: CASSLGRAPGELFF. The CDR3 bases are TGTGCCAGCAGCCTTGGGAGGGCCCCCGGGGAGCTGTTTTTT.

The genes are TRBV5-1 and TRBJ2-7; D call uncertain. Looked up from germline, CDR1 is SGHRS and CDR2 is YFSETQ. The ends were cut back, 4 bases at V and 6 bases at J, with 20 bases in the middle. The length of the CDR3 is 15 residues. The CDR3 bases are TGCGCCAGCAGCCCCCGAGCCTTCGATTCGGGCGAGCAGTACTTC. It encodes CASSPRAFDSGEQYF.

This clone has a single count. The V and J genes are TRBV6-5 and TRBJ1-1, with D perhaps TRBD1 (6 bases). This CDR3 has 13 residues. V lost 6 bases to trimming and J lost 5 bases, with 13 bases between them. Germline CDR1 is MNHEY and CDR2 is SVGAGI. CDR3 residues: CASSYQGNTEAFF. In DNA form, the CDR3 reads TGTGCCAGCAGCTACCAGGGGAATACTGAAGCTTTCTTT.

The CDR3 sequence: CASSFTGNSNYGYTF. The CDR3 nucleotides read TGTGCCAGCAGCTTCACCGGGAACTCTAACTATGGCTACACCTTC. This chain uses TRBV7-3 with TRBJ1-2, with D unresolved. Germline V gene lookup returns CDR1 SGHTA and CDR2 FQGTGA. Trimming shortened V by 3 bases and J by 0 bases, and 11 bases separated the two germline ends. This CDR3 contains 15 residues.

This rearrangement joins TRBV7-9 to TRBJ1-1; no definite D call. V was trimmed by 7 bases and J by 1 base, leaving 13 bases between them. Per germline, CDR1 SEHNR and CDR2 FQNEAQ (reference sequence). This CDR3 has 14 amino acids. As DNA, the CDR3 is TGTGCCAGCAACCCCCCTTCGGGGAACACTGAAGCTTTCTTT. Encoded protein: CASNPPSGNTEAFF. The variable domain in full, completed from reference TRBV7-9 and TRBJ1-1, reads DTGVSQNPRHKITKRGQNVTFRCDPISEHNRLYWYRQTLGQGPEFLTYFQNEAQLEKSRLLSDRFSAERPKGSFSTLEIQRTEQGDSAMYLCASNPPSGNTEAFFGQGTRLTVV.

CDR3 protein: CASSQVPGPYNEQFF. The CDR3 bases are TGTGCCAGCAGCCAAGTCCCCGGTCCATACAATGAGCAGTTCTTC. The rearrangement uses TRBV3-1 (or the pseudogene TRBV3-2) and TRBJ2-1; the D is unclear. The CDR3 is 15 amino acids. In germline, CDR1 is LGHDT, CDR2 YNNKEL (reference sequence). V was cut by 1 base and J by 4 bases, with 11 bases left in between.

This clone was counted once. The chain joins TRBV2 to TRBJ2-1; TRBD2 might be the D (6 bases). CDR1 SNHLY and CDR2 FYNNEI come from the germline V gene. CDR3 size: 15 residues. V was pared by 5 bases and J by 9 bases, with 20 bases between. CDR3 residues: CASSPLAVGSGEQFF. The CDR3 DNA follows: TGTGCCAGCAGTCCATTAGCGGTCGGGTCAGGTGAGCAGTTCTTC.

This chain uses TRBV30 with TRBJ2-3; 10 nucleotides match TRBD2. V gave up 1 base and J gave up 7 bases; unmatched junction bases: 5. The germline CDR1 and CDR2 sequences are GTSNPN and SVGIG (reference sequence). CDR3 length: 14 residues. CDR3 residues: CAWSGASGRNTQYF. Here the CDR3 DNA reads TGTGCCTGGAGTGGGGCTAGCGGGAGAAATACGCAGTATTTT.

This sequence joins TRBV29-1 and TRBJ1-1, with D possibly matching TRBD1 (5 bases). The CDR3 is 12 residues long. CDR1 is SQVTM, CDR2 ANQGSEA, per germline. Trimming pared 7 bases from V and 1 base from J, leaving 10 bases between. DNA for the CDR3: TGCAGCGCGGACATTAGGAACACTGAAGCTTTCTTT. As protein: CSADIRNTEAFF.

The rearrangement uses TRBV4-3 and TRBJ1-2; no reliable D call. The V end lost 1 base, the J end lost 6 bases, and 9 bases lay between the germline ends. From germline, CDR1 is LGHNA and CDR2 YSLEER. This CDR3 has 13 residues. The CDR3 sequence is CASSQVRRNGYTF. CDR3 coding DNA: TGCGCCAGCAGCCAAGTCAGAAGGAATGGCTACACCTTC.

V is TRBV5-4 and J is TRBJ1-2, with D perhaps matching TRBD1 (6 bases). The CDR3 is made up of 14 amino acids. CDR1 SGHNT and CDR2 YYREEE come from the germline V gene (reference sequence). V gave up 5 bases and J gave up 5 bases, with 16 bases separating them. As DNA, the CDR3 is TGTGCCAGCAGTGGGAGGGGGAGCAGATATGGCTACACCTTC. Translated, it gives CASSGRGSRYGYTF.

A note on this clone: Other DNA sequences within the sample encode an identical CDR3. The chain is built from TRBV18 and TRBJ1-2; 7 bases are a match to TRBD1. In germline, CDR1 is KGHSH, CDR2 LQKENI. This CDR3 has 13 amino acids. The V gene end was trimmed by 3 bases and the J gene end by 3 bases; junction bases not matched to a gene: 1. CDR3 nucleotide sequence: TGTGCCAGCTCACCTGGGACAGACTATGGCTACACCTTC. Its protein is CASSPGTDYGYTF.

J is TRBJ2-7 and V is TRBV6-7; possibly TRBD2 for D (5 bases). TRBV6-7 is marked as an open reading frame, function uncertain. The CDR3 is 16 residues long. Trimming took off 2 bases at V and 2 bases at J, with 16 bases between the two ends. CDR3: CASSYPRVRRPYEQYF. CDR3 coding DNA: TGTGCCAGCAGTTACCCGAGGGTCCGGCGCCCCTACGAGCAGTACTTC.

In nucleotides, the CDR3 is TGTGCCAGCAGTGGGACTTCTAGCGGAACCGGGGAGCTGTTTTTT. As protein: CASSGTSSGTGELFF. This chain links TRBV2 with TRBJ2-2, with 7 bases lining up with TRBD2. The ends lost 4 bases at V and 5 bases at J; junction bases unmatched: 7. The CDR3 length is 15 residues. CDR1 and CDR2 (germline): SNHLY, FYNNEI.

The sample holds a few counts of this clone. The chain couples TRBV3-1 (or the pseudogene TRBV3-2) to TRBJ1-4, with unresolved D. The CDR3 runs 16 residues. Germline assignment: CDR1 LGHDT and CDR2 YNNKEL (reference sequence). V lost 1 base, J lost 6 bases, and 15 bases lay in between. The CDR3 sequence: CASSQAGGTVDEKLFF. The CDR3 DNA sequence: TGTGCCAGCAGCCAAGCCGGCGGTACAGTTGATGAAAAACTGTTTTTT.